Included here is one T cell receptor (beta chain) sequence, with context. What it binds is unknown. These data belong to a study of OX40 agonist ivuxolimab in advanced cancers. Background on the study: Patients were infused with ivuxolimab every 2 weeks at 0.01 to 10 mg/kg. Study results and caveats: CD8+ T cells (on average) carried more expanded clones than CD4+ T cells.

The germline V and J ends were trimmed by 3 bases and 6 bases, with 11 bases remaining between them. Germline loops: CDR1 GTSNPN, CDR2 SVGIG (reference sequence). This CDR3 has 12 amino acids. Measured with immunoSEQ multiplex PCR; TCRdb has only the in-frame clones, and not every one. The sample shows about 17,000 clones, roughly nine tenths of them seen only once. The investigators sampled blood at baseline, at cycle 4 day 1, and at cycle 7 day 1. The sequences come from CD4+ or CD8+ T cells sorted from blood, collected in a trial of the OX40 agonist ivuxolimab. The chain employs TRBV30 and TRBJ1-2; D remains ambiguous. This clonotype originated in an adult with an advanced solid tumor such as melanoma, head and neck, liver or kidney cancer. CDR3 region: CAWRVRSDGYTF. The CDR3 DNA reads TGTGCCTGGAGGGTACGATCGGATGGCTACACCTTC.